This section outlines one T cell receptor (beta chain) sequence together with its context. This entry belongs to a study of blood T cell repertoires in COVID-19. Study context: Acute and convalescent COVID-19 specimens originated in the United States, Italy and Spain. T cells, B-cell-depleted T cells, or PBMCs supplied cDNA or gDNA.

The CDR3 sequence is 11 residues long. Germline values: CDR1 DFQATT, CDR2 SNEGSKA (reference sequence). In the authors' workflow: Nucleated cell counts were estimated from reference gene primer amplification. Profiling relied on immunoSEQ multiplex PCR, and the TCRdb table lists in-frame clones only, not all of them. V and J calls and clone size follow that table, whereas D and trimming were derived from the DNA. The sample has 200,000 to 300,000 clones, around 80% seen once. The source of this sequence is a man between 60 and 75 years old with acute or convalescent COVID-19. The chain combines TRBV20-1 with TRBJ2-7; D is possibly TRBD2 (6 bases). Sequenced input: peripheral blood. The CDR3 DNA sequence: TGCTCCCCTGGGGCGGGACACGAGCAGTACTTC. This encodes CSPGAGHEQYF.